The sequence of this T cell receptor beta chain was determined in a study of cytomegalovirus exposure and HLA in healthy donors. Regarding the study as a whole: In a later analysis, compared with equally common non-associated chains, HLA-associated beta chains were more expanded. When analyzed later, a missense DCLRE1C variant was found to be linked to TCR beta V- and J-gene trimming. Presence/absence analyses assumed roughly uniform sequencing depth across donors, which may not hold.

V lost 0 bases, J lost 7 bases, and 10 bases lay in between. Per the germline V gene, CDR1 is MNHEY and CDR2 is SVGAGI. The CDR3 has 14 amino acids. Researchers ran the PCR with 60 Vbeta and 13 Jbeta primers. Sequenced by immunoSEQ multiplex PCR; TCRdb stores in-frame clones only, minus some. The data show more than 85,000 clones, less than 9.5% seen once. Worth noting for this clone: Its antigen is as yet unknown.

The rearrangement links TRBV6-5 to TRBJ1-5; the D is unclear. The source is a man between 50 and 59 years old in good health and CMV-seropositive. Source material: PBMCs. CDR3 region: CASSYSTAQQPQHF. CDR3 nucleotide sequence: TGTGCCAGCAGTTACTCAACCGCTCAGCAGCCCCAGCATTTT.